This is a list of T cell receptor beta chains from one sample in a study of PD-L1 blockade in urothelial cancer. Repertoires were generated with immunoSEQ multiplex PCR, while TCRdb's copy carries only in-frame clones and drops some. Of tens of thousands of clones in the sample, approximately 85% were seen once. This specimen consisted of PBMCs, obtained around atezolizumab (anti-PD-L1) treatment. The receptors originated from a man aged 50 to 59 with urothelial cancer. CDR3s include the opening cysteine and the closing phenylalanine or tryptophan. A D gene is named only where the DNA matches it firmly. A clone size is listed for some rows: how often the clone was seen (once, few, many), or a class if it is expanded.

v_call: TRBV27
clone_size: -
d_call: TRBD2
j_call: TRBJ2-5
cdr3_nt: TGTGCCAGCAGCCGCACACCCGGGACTAGCGGGGGGGGGATCCAAGAGACCCAGTACTTC
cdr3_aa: CASSRTPGTSGGGIQETQYF

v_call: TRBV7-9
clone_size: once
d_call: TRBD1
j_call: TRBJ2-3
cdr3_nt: TGTGCCAGCAGCCCCGGGACAGCCTCAGATACGCAGTATTTT
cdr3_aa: CASSPGTASDTQYF

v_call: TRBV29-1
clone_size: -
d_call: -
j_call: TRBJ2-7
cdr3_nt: TGCAGCGTTGAAGGCCGGACATCTCCTGGCACCTACGAGCAGTACTTC
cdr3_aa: CSVEGRTSPGTYEQYF

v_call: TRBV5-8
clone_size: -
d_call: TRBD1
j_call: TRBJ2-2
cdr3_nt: TGTGCCAGCAGCTTGTGGGGGACAGGGAACACCGGGGAGCTGTTTTTT
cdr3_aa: CASSLWGTGNTGELFF

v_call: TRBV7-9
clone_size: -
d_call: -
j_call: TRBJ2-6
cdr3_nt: TGTGCCAGCAGGCCCGGGGAGGCCGGGGCCAACGTCCTGACTTTC
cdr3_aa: CASRPGEAGANVLTF

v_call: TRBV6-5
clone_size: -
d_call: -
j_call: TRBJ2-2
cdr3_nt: TGTGCCAGCGGAACGGGGAGGAAGAGGGAGCTGTTTTTT
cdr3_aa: CASGTGRKRELFF

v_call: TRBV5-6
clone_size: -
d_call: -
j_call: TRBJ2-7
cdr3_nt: TGTGCCAGCAGCTTACAGACCCCCTACGAGCAGTACTTC
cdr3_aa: CASSLQTPYEQYF

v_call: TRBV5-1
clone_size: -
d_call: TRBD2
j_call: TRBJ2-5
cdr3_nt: TGCGCCAGCAGCTTGACGGGTAGCGGGGGGCCCGGGACCCAGTACTTC
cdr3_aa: CASSLTGSGGPGTQYF

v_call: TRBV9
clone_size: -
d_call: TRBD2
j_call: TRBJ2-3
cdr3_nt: TGTGCCAGCAGCGTAGAGGCTAGCGGGGGCCCCCAGGATACGCAGTATTTT
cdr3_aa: CASSVEASGGPQDTQYF

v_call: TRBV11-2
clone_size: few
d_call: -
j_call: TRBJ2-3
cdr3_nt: TGTGCCAGCAGCCAGAGGGTGCATACGCAGTATTTT
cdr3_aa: CASSQRVHTQYF

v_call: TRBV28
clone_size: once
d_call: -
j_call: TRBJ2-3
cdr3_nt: TGTGCCAGTCAGACCCCCAGGGGTATGAGGACAGATACGCAGTATTTT
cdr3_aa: CASQTPRGMRTDTQYF

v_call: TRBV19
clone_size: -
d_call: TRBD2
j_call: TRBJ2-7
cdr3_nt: TGTGCCAGTGGGGGGGGCTACGAGCAGTACTTC
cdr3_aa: CASGGGYEQYF

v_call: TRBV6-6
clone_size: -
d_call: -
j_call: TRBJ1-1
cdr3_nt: TGTGCCAGCAGTACATCCCCCGGGGGGGCTTTCTTT
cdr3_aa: CASSTSPGGAFF

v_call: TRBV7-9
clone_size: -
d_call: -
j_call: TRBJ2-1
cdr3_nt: TGTGCCAGCAGCTTACCAGCGGTTAACAATGAGCAGTTCTTC
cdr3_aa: CASSLPAVNNEQFF

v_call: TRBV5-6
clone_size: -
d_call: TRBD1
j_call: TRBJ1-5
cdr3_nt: TGTGCCAGCAGCTTGAACAGGGGGCTGGGCAATCAGCCCCAGCATTTT
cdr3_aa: CASSLNRGLGNQPQHF

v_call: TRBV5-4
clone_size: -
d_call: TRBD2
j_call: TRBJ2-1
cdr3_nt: TGTGCCAGCAGCTTGGTAAAAGGCCTAGCGGGGTACAATGAGCAGTTCTTC
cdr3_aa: CASSLVKGLAGYNEQFF

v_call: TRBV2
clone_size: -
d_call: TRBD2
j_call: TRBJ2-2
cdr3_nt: TGTGCCAGCAGTGAGGTCGGGGGGGCCGGGGAGCTGTTTTTT
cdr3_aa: CASSEVGGAGELFF

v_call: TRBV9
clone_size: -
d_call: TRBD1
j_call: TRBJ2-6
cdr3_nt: TGTGCCAGCAGCGTTCGTTTCGACAGGGGGCTTAGGTCCTCTGGGGCCAACGTCCTGACTTTC
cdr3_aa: CASSVRFDRGLRSSGANVLTF

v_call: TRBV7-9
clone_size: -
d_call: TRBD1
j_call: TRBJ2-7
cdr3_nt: TGTGCCAGCAGCTTCCCTGGGACAGGAATCAAGTACGAGCAGTACTTC
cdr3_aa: CASSFPGTGIKYEQYF

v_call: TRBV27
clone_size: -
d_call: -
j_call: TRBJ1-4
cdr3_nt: TGTGCCAGCAGTTCAAGCCCCATAATAATAGAAAAACTGTTTTTT
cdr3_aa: CASSSSPIIIEKLFF

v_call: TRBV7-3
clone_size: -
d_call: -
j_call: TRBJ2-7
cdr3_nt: TGTGCCAGCAGCTTAATGGGGGCAAGGGAGCAGTACTTC
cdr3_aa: CASSLMGAREQYF

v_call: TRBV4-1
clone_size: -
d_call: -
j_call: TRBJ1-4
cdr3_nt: TGCGCCAGCAGCCGTGGTAGCAGGGAAGGAGAAAAACTGTTTTTT
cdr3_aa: CASSRGSREGEKLFF

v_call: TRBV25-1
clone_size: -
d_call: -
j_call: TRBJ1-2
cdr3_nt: TGTGCCAGCAGTCCTGGAGACCTTGGCTACACCTTC
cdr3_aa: CASSPGDLGYTF

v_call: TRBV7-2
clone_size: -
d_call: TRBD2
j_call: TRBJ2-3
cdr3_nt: TGTGCCTCCGGGGGGGTCACAGATACGCAGTATTTT
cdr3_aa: CASGGVTDTQYF

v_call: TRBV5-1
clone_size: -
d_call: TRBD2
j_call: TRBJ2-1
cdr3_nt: TGCGCCAGCCACCTCCAAAGCGGGGGGGTTGTCAATGAGCAGTTCTTC
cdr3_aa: CASHLQSGGVVNEQFF

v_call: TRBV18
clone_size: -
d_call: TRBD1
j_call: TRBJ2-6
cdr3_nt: TGTGCCAGCTCCGGACAGGGGTTGACCTCTGGGGCCAACGTCCTGACTTTC
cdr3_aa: CASSGQGLTSGANVLTF

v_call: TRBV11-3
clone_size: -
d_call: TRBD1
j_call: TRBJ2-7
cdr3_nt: TGTGCCAGCAGCGCCTCCGGACAGGGTCAGTCCTACGAGCAGTACTTC
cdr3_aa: CASSASGQGQSYEQYF

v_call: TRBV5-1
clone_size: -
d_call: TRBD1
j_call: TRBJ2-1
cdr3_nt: TGCGCCAGCAGCTTGGCCCCCCGACAGGGTCCGGGTGAGCAGTTCTTC
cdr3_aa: CASSLAPRQGPGEQFF

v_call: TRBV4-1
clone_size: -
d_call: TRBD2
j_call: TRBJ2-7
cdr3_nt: TGCGCCAGCAGCCAAGAGGGGGCGGGAGGGCCCGAGCAGTACTTC
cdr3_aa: CASSQEGAGGPEQYF

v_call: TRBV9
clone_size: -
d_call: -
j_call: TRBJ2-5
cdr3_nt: TGTGCCAGCAGCGCGCATGGGAGCAAAGAGACCCAGTACTTC
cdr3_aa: CASSAHGSKETQYF

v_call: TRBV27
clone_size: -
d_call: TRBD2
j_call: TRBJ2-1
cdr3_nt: TGTGCCAGCAGGTTAGCGGGAGGCTATGAGCAGTTCTTC
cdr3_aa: CASRLAGGYEQFF

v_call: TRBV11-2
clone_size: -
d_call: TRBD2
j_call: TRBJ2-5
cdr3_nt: TGTGCCAGCAGCTTAGTAGGGACTACCGTAGAGACCCAGTACTTC
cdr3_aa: CASSLVGTTVETQYF

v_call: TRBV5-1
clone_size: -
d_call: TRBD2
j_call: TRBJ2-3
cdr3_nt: TGCGCCAGCAGCTTGGATCTAGCGGGGGGGCTTACGCAGTATTTT
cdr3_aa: CASSLDLAGGLTQYF